This TCR beta chain was sequenced in a study of blood T cell repertoires in COVID-19. Across the whole study: COVID-19 samples from acute and convalescent phases originated in the United States, Italy and Spain.

Germline-derived CDR1 and CDR2 are SGHRS and YFSETQ. The germline V and J ends were trimmed by 7 bases and 0 bases, with 11 bases remaining between them. The CDR3 has 15 amino acids. Only in-frame clones appear in the TCRdb table, and some are missing; sequencing was by immunoSEQ multiplex PCR. The repertoire consists of some 330,000 clones, with 75% to 90% occurring once and the leading ten covering over 4.5%. Cohort 3 donors were reported recovered after two negative PCRs, clearance, or symptom resolution. The chain links TRBV5-1 to TRBJ2-6; D perhaps matches TRBD2 (6 bases). The clonotype originates from a woman in her forties or fifties who had recovered from COVID-19. The sequenced sample consisted of PBMCs or T cells enriched from blood (not recorded which). The CDR3 coding sequence is TGCGCCAGCGGGCCCGGGGGCTCTGGGGCCAACGTCCTGACTTTC. Its protein is CASGPGGSGANVLTF.